This T cell receptor (beta chain) stems from a study of blood T cells in healthy people across ages. Germline CDR1 is SGHRS and CDR2 is YFSETQ. V lost 0 bases to trimming and J lost 0 bases; unmatched junction nucleotides: 6. This CDR3 has 17 residues. There were at least 6 micrograms of total RNA extracted from every sample. General study findings and limits: Unsorted PBMC input precluded a conclusive naive versus antigen-experienced comparison. Getting older went along with TCR beta diversity per million T cells dropping roughly linearly.

The sample holds a few counts of this clonotype. The antigen is not known. Primers used in a second PCR of about 6 to 11 cycles were a sample-barcoded 5' primer and a J-beta primer mix. One entry per CDR3 protein, called by TCRdb with MiXCR from the 5' RACE reads. The table lists 1.5 million to 2 million distinct CDR3 sequences, around 50% of them singletons, with less than 2.5% in the top ten. Specimen: blood. The origin of this receptor is a woman aged 40 to 50 in good health. The rearrangement joins TRBV5-1 to TRBJ2-7; 10 bases agree with TRBD2. The CDR3 DNA reads TGCGCCAGCAGCTTGGTTGCTAGCGGGGGCCTCTCCTACGAGCAGTACTTC. Protein: CASSLVASGGLSYEQYF.